A single sample gave rise to the 23 T cell receptor beta chains below, sequenced in a study of blood T cell repertoires in COVID-19. Sequenced by immunoSEQ multiplex PCR; TCRdb stores in-frame clones only, minus some. The sample has over 200,000 clones; over 75% are singletons. The material sequenced was peripheral blood. The source of these receptors is a man aged 40-50 years with active or convalescent COVID-19.

The V and J genes are TRBV2 and TRBJ1-1; D not resolved. This CDR3 has 12 residues. The ends were cut back, 6 bases at V and 2 bases at J, with 7 bases in the middle. The germline CDR1 and CDR2 sequences are SNHLY and FYNNEI. CDR3 residues: CASSPGNTEAFF. Here the CDR3 DNA reads TGTGCCAGCAGCCCAGGAAACACTGAAGCTTTCTTT.

This sequence joins TRBV28 and TRBJ2-2, with a tentative D call TRBD1 (7 bases). This CDR3 is built from 16 residues. Germline V gives CDR1 MDHEN, CDR2 SYDVKM. With 5 bases removed from V and 4 bases from J, the gap between germline ends came to 17 bases. The CDR3 here is CASSLPGGPSTGELFF. The CDR3 DNA follows: TGTGCCAGCAGTCTCCCAGGGGGGCCAAGCACCGGGGAGCTGTTTTTT. The whole variable domain, filled in from reference TRBV28 and TRBJ2-2, reads DVKVTQSSRYLVKRTGEKVFLECVQDMDHENMFWYRQDPGLGLRLIYFSYDVKMKEKGDIPEGYSVSREKKERFSLILESASTNQTSMYLCASSLPGGPSTGELFFGEGSRLTVL.

The gene calls are TRBV5-1 and TRBJ2-7; TRBD2 aligns across 7 bases. The CDR3 totals 14 residues. After removal of 6 bases from V and 9 bases from J, the junction contained 15 bases not matched to a gene. From germline, CDR1 is SGHRS and CDR2 YFSETQ. CDR3 residues: CASTPEGGTGRQYF. CDR3 nucleotides: TGCGCCAGCACCCCAGAGGGAGGGACGGGGAGGCAGTACTTC. The variable domain in full, with the rest retrieved from reference TRBV5-1 and TRBJ2-7, is KAGVTQTPRYLIKTRGQQVTLSCSPISGHRSVSWYQQTPGQGLQFLFEYFSETQRNKGNFPGRFSGRQFSNSRSEMNVSTLELGDSALYLCASTPEGGTGRQYFGPGTRLTVT.

The gene calls are TRBV28 and TRBJ2-5, with TRBD2 matching 9 bases. The CDR3 has 13 residues. The trim removed 8 bases at V and 3 bases at J, leaving 4 bases unmatched. The germline V gene encodes CDR1 MDHEN and CDR2 SYDVKM. CDR3 region: CASLLAGEETQYF. CDR3 DNA sequence: TGTGCCAGCTTATTAGCGGGAGAAGAGACCCAGTACTTC.

The chain couples TRBV5-1 to TRBJ1-4, with D possibly TRBD1 on 6 matching bases. The CDR3 consists of 17 residues. Germline values: CDR1 SGHRS, CDR2 YFSETQ. V was shortened by 1 base and J by 7 bases, with 20 bases between the two germline ends. CDR3 nucleotide sequence: TGCGCCAGCAGCTTGAGGCAGGGGCTCTCTTCGGCTGAAAAACTGTTTTTT. This encodes CASSLRQGLSSAEKLFF.

The V call is TRBV27, the J call TRBJ2-1, with D perhaps TRBD2 (5 bases). The CDR3 is 14 residues long. Germline V gene data show CDR1 as MNHEY and CDR2 as SMNVEV (reference sequence). V was cut by 5 bases and J by 0 bases, with 8 bases left in between. Here the CDR3 reads CASSPGSSYNEQFF. CDR3 DNA sequence: TGTGCCAGCAGTCCTGGGAGCTCCTACAATGAGCAGTTCTTC.

This clone was seen only a few times. V and J are TRBV12-3 or TRBV12-4 and TRBJ1-1; unclear D gene. This CDR3 region has 12 residues. Deletions cut 6 bases from V and 4 bases from J, with 9 bases between. The CDR3: CASRFGSTEAFF. CDR3 bases: TGTGCCAGCAGATTCGGGAGCACTGAAGCTTTCTTT.

The chain has TRBV5-1 and TRBJ2-1; D is possibly TRBD1 (5 bases). The CDR3 loop spans 12 amino acids. CDR1 SGHRS and CDR2 YFSETQ come from the germline V gene. Trimming left V 3 bases short and J 7 bases short, with 8 bases between. The CDR3 sequence is CASSSQGNEQFF. CDR3 in DNA: TGCGCCAGCAGCTCGCAGGGTAATGAGCAGTTCTTC.

This clone was seen only a few times. The genes are TRBV6-5 and TRBJ1-1; TRBD1 might be the D (6 bases). The ends were cut back, 0 bases at V and 4 bases at J, with 15 bases in the middle. This CDR3 is built from 16 residues. CDR1 and CDR2 from the germline V gene are MNHEY and SVGAGI. The DNA of the CDR3 is TGTGCCAGCAGTTACTCGAGTAGGGGGGGGCGCACTGAAGCTTTCTTT. Protein product: CASSYSSRGGRTEAFF.

The chain joins TRBV27 to TRBJ2-3; 7 nucleotides line up with TRBD2. V was clipped by 0 bases and J by 0 bases; unmatched bases: 0. In germline, CDR1 is MNHEY, CDR2 SMNVEV (reference sequence). The CDR3 sequence is 15 residues long. Written as DNA, the CDR3 is TGTGCCAGCAGTTTATCAGCGGGGAGCACAGATACGCAGTATTTT. Its translation is CASSLSAGSTDTQYF.

V is TRBV11-2 and J is TRBJ1-6; possibly TRBD1 for D (5 bases). The CDR3 totals 17 residues. The ends were cut back, 2 bases at V and 4 bases at J, with 15 bases in the middle. Germline V gene lookup returns CDR1 SGHAT and CDR2 FQNNGV. The CDR3 loop is CASSLLVGADYNSPLHF. The CDR3 DNA sequence: TGTGCCAGCAGCTTATTGGTAGGGGCAGATTATAATTCACCCCTCCACTTT.

This clone was counted a few times. Other nucleotide sequences from this sample produce the same CDR3. CDR3 nucleotides: TGCAGCGTCGGGACAGGGCGTGAAAAACTGTTTTTT. This sequence encodes CSVGTGREKLFF. This chain connects TRBV29-1 to TRBJ1-4, with 9 bases identical to TRBD1. J was trimmed by 7 bases and V by 6 bases; bases with no gene match: 3. Germline loops: CDR1 SQVTM, CDR2 ANQGSEA. The CDR3 sequence is 12 residues long.

V usage is TRBV6-5 and J usage is TRBJ1-1, with a weak D call TRBD1 (6 bases). Germline assignment: CDR1 MNHEY and CDR2 SVGAGI. The CDR3 has 12 residues. Trimming cost V 6 bases and J 4 bases, with 9 bases left between them. In DNA, the CDR3 is TGTGCCAGCAGAGGACAGAGCACTGAAGCTTTCTTT. This codes for CASRGQSTEAFF.

This rearrangement joins TRBV19 to TRBJ2-7; TRBD1 matches 9 bases. The CDR3 is 13 residues long. The trim removed 6 bases at V and 6 bases at J, leaving 6 bases unmatched. Germline values: CDR1 LNHDA, CDR2 SQIVND (reference sequence). CDR3 nucleotide sequence: TGTGCCAGTAGCCCGGGACAGGGCAGCGAGCAGTACTTC. The encoded protein is CASSPGQGSEQYF.

The V call is TRBV5-1, the J call TRBJ2-7; D call uncertain. Looked up from germline, CDR1 is SGHRS and CDR2 is YFSETQ. This CDR3 contains 12 residues. V was cut by 0 bases and J by 5 bases, with 6 bases left in between. The CDR3 DNA sequence: TGCGCCAGCAGCTTGGATATTCACGAGCAGTACTTC. Amino acids: CASSLDIHEQYF.

The J gene is TRBJ2-7, the V gene TRBV9; 8 bases line up with TRBD1. Germline V gene sequence: CDR1 SGDLS, CDR2 YYNGEE. The CDR3 loop spans 15 amino acids. V dropped 0 bases and J dropped 3; count of bases not matched to a gene: 5. This CDR3 is CASSVGSGGGYEQYF. The CDR3 region has the DNA TGTGCCAGCAGCGTAGGGTCAGGGGGCGGCTACGAGCAGTACTTC. Full variable domain (missing parts from reference TRBV9 and TRBJ2-7): DSGVTQTPKHLITATGQRVTLRCSPRSGDLSVYWYQQSLDQGLQFLIQYYNGEERAKGNILERFSAQQFPDLHSELNLSSLELGDSALYFCASSVGSGGGYEQYFGPGTRLTVT.

This clone was counted a few times. The CDR3: CASSRYRGTGETQYF. In DNA form, the CDR3 reads TGCGCCAGCAGCCGATACCGAGGGACTGGAGAGACCCAGTACTTC. This chain joins TRBV4-1 and TRBJ2-5; D may be TRBD2 (6 bases). Between the trimmed V and J ends, which lost 4 bases and 4 bases, there was a span of 16 bases. In germline, CDR1 is MGHRA, CDR2 YSYEKL. The CDR3 sequence is 15 residues long.

V is TRBV19 and J is TRBJ1-5; possible D gene TRBD1, 6 bases. The CDR3 is made up of 15 amino acids. Germline CDR1 LNHDA, CDR2 SQIVND (reference sequence). V was shortened by 6 bases and J by 0 bases, with 12 bases between the two germline ends. DNA for the CDR3: TGTGCCAGTAGAGGACAGACCTATAGCAATCAGCCCCAGCATTTT. As protein: CASRGQTYSNQPQHF.

The chain couples TRBV28 to TRBJ1-1; the match to TRBD1 covers 7 bases. The CDR3 loop spans 13 amino acids. J lost 7 bases, V lost 2 bases, and 4 bases had no gene match. From germline, CDR1 is MDHEN and CDR2 SYDVKM. CDR3 bases: TGTGCCAGCAGTTTAACCCGGACAGGTGAAGCTTTCTTT. Translating it yields CASSLTRTGEAFF.

The chain links TRBV5-1 to TRBJ1-1; 7 bases line up with TRBD1. This CDR3 region has 13 residues. Germline-derived CDR1 and CDR2 are SGHRS and YFSETQ. J was trimmed by 7 bases and V by 4 bases; bases with no gene match: 7. The CDR3 DNA follows: TGCGCCAGCAGCATCGGACAGGTCAATGAAGCTTTCTTT. The encoded protein is CASSIGQVNEAFF.

This clone showed up just a few times. The chain recombines TRBV5-1 with TRBJ1-2; 7 bases map to TRBD1. Per germline, CDR1 SGHRS and CDR2 YFSETQ. This CDR3 has 15 residues. The V segment lost 4 bases and the J segment 5 bases; nucleotides outside the gene matches: 11. The CDR3 coding sequence is TGCGCCAGCAGCGACCCCCGGGACAGCCTATATGGCTACACCTTC. Its translation is CASSDPRDSLYGYTF.

This chain joins TRBV28 and TRBJ2-6; no firm D call. Trimming stripped 3 bases from V and 1 base from J, with 7 bases between. CDR1 and CDR2 (germline): MDHEN, SYDVKM. The length of the CDR3 is 15 residues. The CDR3 DNA reads TGTGCCAGCAGTTTCGAGGCTTCTGGGGCCAACGTCCTGACTTTC. Residues: CASSFEASGANVLTF.

This rearrangement joins TRBV12-3 or TRBV12-4 to TRBJ1-2, with D unclear. The V and J ends lost 6 bases and 4 bases respectively, with 12 bases between them. This CDR3 is built from 13 residues. The CDR3 DNA sequence: TGTGCCAGCAGGTGGACTCAAAGCTATGGCTACACCTTC. It yields the protein CASRWTQSYGYTF.